The 11 T cell receptor beta chains given below trace back to one sample, sequenced in a study of persistence of HIV-infected CD4 T cells (dated by TCRdb to the early 2020s). The immunoSEQ hsTCRB assay version 4 in survey mode was used to sequence TCRbeta repertoires from genomic DNA. Imported from immuneACCESS, the table was reduced by TCRdb to in-frame sequences with V and J called. These copies leave out some clones; in studies compared against another copy, an unresolved V gene accounts for under half, and the cause of the remainder is not known. In this sample the table shows roughly 32,000 clones, roughly 82% of which occur a single time. The ten biggest clones cover about a sixth of the sample. Their specific antigens are unknown. The treatment or condition label corresponds to: suppressive antiretroviral therapy. Cells were stimulated with a pool of overlapping HIV-1 Gag 15-mer peptides at about 1 ug per peptide per mL. Memory CD4+ T cells that did not respond, being CD40L-negative, CD69-negative and CD45RO-high, were sorted as memory populations depleted of antigen-responding cells.

The sample in question was CD4+ T cells sorted from PBMCs after roughly 17-hour stimulation, obtained from a patient who received antiretroviral therapy. In light of the paper, this sample's cell subset or site label describes: CD40L-CD69- CD45RO-high memory CD4 T cells not responding to Gag peptides. Source of these receptors: an adult woman with HIV who was CMV-seropositive.

This clone occurred a few times. This chain connects TRBV12-3 or TRBV12-4 to TRBJ1-1; 9 bases map to TRBD1. The CDR3 is 11 residues long. J lost 10 bases, V lost 5 bases, and 2 bases had no gene match. DNA of the CDR3: TGTGCCAGCAGTGGACAGGGGCGAGCTTTCTTT. It specifies CASSGQGRAFF.

The chain links TRBV6-5 to TRBJ1-1; perhaps TRBD1 as D (6 bases). The CDR3 runs 14 residues. Trimming shortened V by 5 bases and J by 6 bases, and 16 bases separated the two germline ends. CDR1 and CDR2 (germline): MNHEY, SVGAGI. The CDR3 sequence is CASSPTGFSAEAFF. Here the CDR3 DNA reads TGTGCCAGCAGTCCGACAGGATTCTCCGCTGAAGCTTTCTTT.

The rearrangement uses TRBV5-5 and TRBJ1-6; D gene unclear. The CDR3 has 16 residues. V lost 4 bases and J lost 7, with 18 bases in between. Germline CDR1 and CDR2: SGHKS and YYEKEE (reference sequence). In DNA, the CDR3 is TGTGCCAGCAGCCTGATGCCGGGCGGCGGGAATTCACCCCTCCACTTT. Translating gives CASSLMPGGGNSPLHF. The whole variable domain, filled in from reference TRBV5-5 and TRBJ1-6, reads DAGVTQSPTHLIKTRGQQVTLRCSPISGHKSVSWYQQVLGQGPQFIFQYYEKEERGRGNFPDRFSARQFPNYSSELNVNALLLGDSALYLCASSLMPGGGNSPLHFGNGTRLTVT.

The chain uses TRBV11-1 and TRBJ2-1; 9 nucleotides line up with TRBD1. The CDR3 length is 15 residues. Germline assignment: CDR1 SGHAT and CDR2 FQDESV (reference sequence). With V trimmed by 5 bases and J by 2 bases, 4 bases remained unmatched. In DNA, the CDR3 is TGTGCCAGCAGCCGAGACAGGGGGGCCTACAATGAGCAGTTCTTC. Protein product: CASSRDRGAYNEQFF.

This chain connects TRBV7-6 to TRBJ2-1; 9 bases agree with TRBD2. The V and J ends lost 1 base and 7 bases, in that order; junction bases with no gene match: 17. Germline-derived CDR1 and CDR2 are SGHVS and FNYEAQ. This CDR3 region has 19 residues. The CDR3 protein is CASSLEAGGVRGVRNEQFF. The CDR3 DNA follows: TGTGCCAGCAGCTTAGAAGCGGGAGGTGTTCGTGGGGTTCGAAATGAGCAGTTCTTC.

This clone turned up a few times. This chain uses TRBV28 with TRBJ2-6; D gene unclear. Looked up from germline, CDR1 is MDHEN and CDR2 is SYDVKM. Trimming removed 3 bases from V and 4 bases from J, with 13 bases in between. This CDR3 is 16 amino acids long. Here the CDR3 DNA reads TGTGCCAGCAGTTTCGGCCTTCGGATGGGGGCCAACGTCCTGACTTTC. Translation gives CASSFGLRMGANVLTF.

This clone was seen a handful of times. V is TRBV7-9 and J is TRBJ2-7; TRBD1 might be the D (6 bases). This CDR3 comprises 14 residues. With 2 bases removed from V and 4 bases from J, the gap between germline ends came to 12 bases. The germline V gene encodes CDR1 SEHNR and CDR2 FQNEAQ (reference sequence). This chain's CDR3 is CASSLNRVPYEQYF. CDR3 sequence (DNA): TGTGCCAGCAGCTTAAACAGGGTTCCTTACGAGCAGTACTTC.

This clone showed up just once. The chain is built from TRBV10-3 and TRBJ2-1; D remains unclear. The ends were cut back, 2 bases at V and 9 bases at J, with 8 bases in the middle. The germline CDR1 and CDR2 sequences are ENHRY and SYGVKD. The CDR3 totals 12 residues. The CDR3 bases are TGTGCCATCAGTGAGACCGCGCGTGAGCAGTTCTTC. Its translation is CAISETAREQFF.

This chain links TRBV18 with TRBJ1-3, with D maybe TRBD1 (5 bases). This CDR3 has 15 residues. Germline lookup yields CDR1 KGHSH and CDR2 LQKENI. V lost 0 bases and J 0 bases, leaving 6 bases between the germline ends. Here the CDR3 DNA reads TGTGCCAGCTCACCACCAGGGGTCTCTGGAAACACCATATATTTT. Protein: CASSPPGVSGNTIYF.

The chain is built from TRBV11-1 and TRBJ2-7; D is unresolved. This CDR3 comprises 16 residues. Trimming removed 3 bases at V and 2 bases at J, with 17 bases between. Germline lookup yields CDR1 SGHAT and CDR2 FQDESV (reference sequence). CDR3 DNA sequence: TGTGCCAGCAGCTTCGATGGGCAGCTAAGCGCCTACGAGCAGTACTTC. Protein sequence: CASSFDGQLSAYEQYF.

The chain has TRBV2 and TRBJ2-5, with D perhaps matching TRBD1 (6 bases). V was clipped by 6 bases and J by 4 bases, with 15 bases between them. Germline CDR1 SNHLY, CDR2 FYNNEI. The CDR3 is made up of 14 amino acids. The CDR3, as DNA: TGTGCCAGCAGGCCGGGACAAATAAGAGAGACCCAGTACTTC. It codes for CASRPGQIRETQYF.